The present TCR beta chain was sequenced within a study of control samples from healthy donors and cancer patients. The CDR3 has 15 amino acids. V lost 5 bases and J 2 bases, leaving 10 bases between the germline ends. Per germline, CDR1 SGHTA and CDR2 FQGTGA. Measured with immunoSEQ multiplex PCR; TCRdb has only the in-frame clones, and not every one. The sample contains some 160,000 clones, approximately 88% of which appear only once. Sequencing was carried out using blood. The receptor's source is a man aged 30 to 45 in good health. The V and J genes are TRBV7-3 and TRBJ2-6, with D possibly TRBD2 on 6 matching bases. Written as DNA, the CDR3 is TGTGCCAGCAGCAGACTAGTAGCTGGGGCCAACGTCCTGACTTTC. Encoded protein: CASSRLVAGANVLTF. Combining the CDR3 with reference TRBV7-3 and TRBJ2-6 gives the whole variable domain GAGVSQTPSNKVTEKGKYVELRCDPISGHTALYWYRQSLGQGPEFLIYFQGTGAADDSGLPNDRFFAVRPEGSVSTLKIQRTERGDSAVYLCASSRLVAGANVLTFGAGSRLTVL.